What follows are 19 T cell receptor beta chains derived from one specimen sequenced in a study of T-cell memory formation after mild COVID-19. TCRdb re-analysed the 5' RACE reads in MiXCR, keeping a single row per CDR3 protein. The sample yields around 250,000 distinct CDR3 sequences, 15% to 20% seen once. Material for sequencing was PBMCs or a T cell subset sorted from them (not recorded which). These receptors were collected from a man between 18 and 29 years old who had mild COVID-19 (a few samples of this study predate the infection). Cell type and time point are not known.

The rearrangement joins TRBV6-2 or TRBV6-3 to TRBJ2-1; no firm D call. CDR3 length: 12 amino acids. Trimming shortened V by 4 bases and J by 9 bases, and 10 bases separated the two germline ends. In germline, CDR1 is MNHEY, CDR2 SVGEGT. The chain's CDR3 is CASSSVSGEQFF. The CDR3 nucleotides read TGTGCCAGCAGTTCCGTCTCCGGTGAGCAGTTCTTC.

This clonotype was seen more than once but under ten times. V usage is TRBV15 and J usage is TRBJ2-2; D is perhaps TRBD1 or TRBD2 (5 bases each). This CDR3 region has 16 residues. The germline V gene encodes CDR1 LNHNV and CDR2 YYDKDF (reference sequence). Trimming left V 0 bases short and J 3 bases short, with 11 bases between. DNA for the CDR3: TGTGCCACCAGCAGAGATATGATGGGGGACACCGGGGAGCTGTTTTTT. The encoded protein is CATSRDMMGDTGELFF.

This clonotype occurred many times. The CDR3 DNA sequence: TGTGCCAGCAGCCAAGGACTAGCGGGGGGGTACGAGCAGTACTTC. Amino acids: CASSQGLAGGYEQYF. The rearrangement joins TRBV4-2 to TRBJ2-7; 14 bases line up with TRBD2. Germline V gene lookup returns CDR1 LGHNA and CDR2 YNFKEQ. V gave up 1 base and J gave up 4 bases; unmatched junction bases: 0. The CDR3 consists of 15 residues.

This clonotype was counted ten times or more. The chain employs TRBV6-6 and TRBJ2-7; a possible D gene is TRBD2 (6 bases). CDR3 length: 13 residues. Germline-derived CDR1 and CDR2 are MNHNY and SVGAGI (reference sequence). Trimming removed 2 bases from V and 9 bases from J, with 14 bases in between. CDR3 amino acids: CASSYAGMKGQYV. In DNA, the CDR3 is TGTGCCAGCAGTTACGCGGGGATGAAAGGGCAGTACGTC.

This clonotype showed up many times. The V and J genes are TRBV4-2 and TRBJ2-5; D is unclear. The germline V and J ends were trimmed by 3 bases and 5 bases, with 7 bases remaining between them. The CDR3 totals 12 residues. Germline V gene lookup returns CDR1 LGHNA and CDR2 YNFKEQ. CDR3 residues: CASSHPRETQYF. The CDR3, as DNA: TGTGCCAGCAGCCACCCGCGCGAGACCCAGTACTTC.

About this clonotype itself: The junction departs from the called germline gene at one end, perhaps through a read error. This chain joins TRBV9 and TRBJ1-1; D possibly corresponds to TRBD1 (6 bases). Looked up from germline, CDR1 is SGDLS and CDR2 is YYNGEE. This CDR3 has 13 residues. The chain's CDR3 is CASSLQGWTEASF. In DNA form, the CDR3 reads TGTGCCAGCAGCTTACAGGGCTGGACTGAAGCTTCCTTT.

J is TRBJ1-1 and V is TRBV5-8; TRBD1 is a possible D gene (5 bases). This CDR3 spans 15 amino acids. The germline V gene has CDR1 SGHTS and CDR2 YDEGEE. Trimming removed 3 bases at V and 5 bases at J, with 17 bases between. The CDR3: CASSSGGVVLTEAFF. The CDR3 DNA reads as TGTGCCAGCAGCTCGGGAGGGGTTGTTTTGACTGAAGCTTTCTTT.

The sample holds a few counts of this clonotype. The chain joins TRBV6-5 to TRBJ2-7, with TRBD2 as a possible D gene (5 bases). CDR3 length: 14 amino acids. Germline-derived CDR1 and CDR2 are MNHEY and SVGAGI. Trimming stripped 4 bases from V and 1 base from J, with 11 bases between. CDR3: CASSSLPGSYEQYV. The CDR3 coding sequence is TGTGCCAGCAGTTCCCTGCCGGGATCCTACGAGCAGTACGTC.

This clonotype was counted between two and nine times. The chain couples TRBV20-1 to TRBJ2-4; a possible D gene is TRBD1 (6 bases). Germline-derived CDR1 and CDR2 are DFQATT and SNEGSKA (reference sequence). This CDR3 has 13 amino acids. Trimming stripped 1 base from V and 9 bases from J, with 13 bases between. CDR3 amino acids: CSARAGTGSIQYF. The DNA for the CDR3 is TGCAGTGCTAGAGCCGGTACAGGGAGCATTCAGTACTTC.

The CDR3: CATGLNEKLFF. DNA of the CDR3: TGTGCTACTGGGTTGAATGAAAAACTGTTTTTT. The V gene is TRBV7-9, the J gene TRBJ1-4; D gene unclear. The CDR3 consists of 11 residues. Germline V gene data show CDR1 as SEHNR and CDR2 as FQNEAQ (reference sequence).

The genes are TRBV4-1 and TRBJ2-1, with 14 bases aligning to TRBD2. V trimming: 0 bases; J trimming: 7 bases; junction bases outside the gene matches: 5. Germline V CDR1 and CDR2: MGHRA, YSYEKL. The CDR3 runs to 17 residues. The CDR3 here is CASSQEGLAGGFNEQFF. The CDR3 nucleotides are TGCGCCAGCAGCCAAGAAGGACTAGCGGGGGGATTTAATGAGCAGTTCTTC.

This clonotype came up a few times. The V and J genes are TRBV21-1 and TRBJ2-6; TRBD1 is taken as the D call from the table, unchecked against the DNA. TRBV21-1 is a recognized pseudogene. The CDR3 sequence is 17 residues long. The CDR3 DNA reads TGTGCCAGCATCTCCAGGGACGGCTGGTCTGGGGCCAACGTCCTGACTTTC. Amino acids: CASISRDGWSGANVLTF.

The V gene is TRBV24-1, the J gene TRBJ2-5; 9 nucleotides align to TRBD1. The CDR3 has 15 amino acids. Trimming took 5 bases from V and 0 from J; bases not matched to a gene: 3. Germline values: CDR1 KGHDR, CDR2 SFDVKD. The CDR3 DNA follows: TGTGCCACCAGTGCTCGGACAGGGGACCAAGAGACCCAGTACTTC. Translating gives CATSARTGDQETQYF.

This chain joins TRBV19 and TRBJ2-1; D call uncertain. Germline values: CDR1 LNHDA, CDR2 SQIVND (reference sequence). The CDR3 sequence is 14 residues long. The V end lost 3 bases, the J end lost 9 bases, and 15 bases lay between the germline ends. CDR3 in DNA: TGTGCCAGTAGTATGGGCGGCAGCCCTTTTGAGCAGTTCTTC. This gives the protein CASSMGGSPFEQFF.

This clonotype was detected only a few times. The V call is TRBV6-5, the J call TRBJ2-3, with D perhaps TRBD2 (6 bases). The V and J ends lost 5 bases and 8 bases respectively, with 14 bases between them. This CDR3 spans 13 amino acids. CDR1 and CDR2 from the germline V gene are MNHEY and SVGAGI. CDR3 bases: TGTGCCAGCAGTAACCGACTAGGTAGTACGCAGTATTTT. As protein: CASSNRLGSTQYF.

The V gene is TRBV6-1, the J gene TRBJ2-3; the D is unclear. This CDR3 comprises 15 residues. Trimming removed 7 bases at V and 1 base at J, with 15 bases between. CDR1 MNHNS and CDR2 SASEGT come from the germline V gene. CDR3 nucleotide sequence: TGTGCCAGCACCGCCGGGCACCCGGGCACAGATACGCAGTATTTT. As protein: CASTAGHPGTDTQYF.

This clonotype showed up many times. The chain combines TRBV7-2 with TRBJ2-3, with a possible D match to TRBD2 (6 bases). Germline V gives CDR1 SGHTA, CDR2 FQGNSA. CDR3 length: 15 residues. Trimming removed 4 bases at V and 1 base at J, with 12 bases between. The CDR3 reads CASSSPTSRTDTQYF. DNA of the CDR3: TGTGCCAGCAGCTCACCAACTAGCCGCACAGATACGCAGTATTTT.

This clonotype was found a few times. The genes are TRBV7-2 and TRBJ2-1; 9 nucleotides align to TRBD2. Trimming at V came to 4 bases and at J to 10 bases, leaving 8 bases not matched to a gene. This CDR3 region has 14 residues. Per germline, CDR1 SGHTA and CDR2 FQGNSA. CDR3 DNA: TGTGCCAGCAGCTGGGGACTAGCTCCGGCCGAGCAGTTCTTC. It codes for CASSWGLAPAEQFF.

This clonotype was seen a few times. V is TRBV12-3 or TRBV12-4 and J is TRBJ1-3; no firm D call. This CDR3 is built from 11 residues. V was pared by 7 bases and J by 9 bases, with 10 bases between. CDR3 protein: CASTQTRTIYF. The CDR3 bases are TGTGCCAGCACCCAAACCCGCACCATATATTTT.